The source of this T cell receptor (beta chain) is a study of blood T cell repertoires in COVID-19. About the study: Acute and convalescent COVID-19 samples came from the United States, Italy and Spain. In each case, the material was cDNA or gDNA derived from T cells, B-cell-depleted T cells, or PBMCs.

Original handling: Reference gene primer amplification yielded estimated nucleated cell counts. Assay: immunoSEQ multiplex PCR; the TCRdb copy retains only in-frame clones and omits some. V and J calls and clone size are those listed in that table; D and trimming were worked out from the DNA. The sample records some 70,000 clones, more than 75% being singletons. The CDR3 runs 16 residues. The germline V gene encodes CDR1 SGHTA and CDR2 FQGTGA. Trimming stripped 0 bases from V and 0 bases from J, with 10 bases between. Sequencing input: peripheral blood. The chain links TRBV7-3 to TRBJ2-3, with a weak D call TRBD2 (5 bases). The receptor comes from a man in his fifties or sixties with active COVID-19. The CDR3 DNA follows: TGTGCCAGCAGCTTAACCGAGGACTCCAGCACAGATACGCAGTATTTT. It specifies CASSLTEDSSTDTQYF.